The 3 T cell receptor beta chains presented below share a single source sample, sequenced in a study of blood T cell repertoires in COVID-19. The assay was immunoSEQ multiplex PCR, and TCRdb's table has in-frame clones only and misses some. The sample lists roughly 60,000 clones, 70% to 85% seen once, with around 3.5% in the top ten. Sample: peripheral blood. Receptors were obtained from a man in his 60s with acute or convalescent COVID-19.

The V call is TRBV18, the J call TRBJ2-5; 7 bases line up with TRBD2. The CDR3 runs to 15 residues. Trimming cost V 3 bases and J 2 bases; bases outside gene matches: 6. From germline, CDR1 is KGHSH and CDR2 LQKENI. The CDR3: CASSPSLRGQETQYF. CDR3 bases: TGTGCCAGCTCACCTAGCCTGCGGGGGCAAGAGACCCAGTACTTC.

Only one count was recorded for this clone. The chain uses TRBV7-9 and TRBJ1-6; 8 bases line up with TRBD1. The ends lost 3 bases at V and 4 bases at J; junction bases unmatched: 11. The CDR3 length is 18 residues. Looked up from germline, CDR1 is SEHNR and CDR2 is FQNEAQ (reference sequence). Here the CDR3 reads CASSLGSTGAYYNSPLHF. CDR3 in DNA: TGTGCCAGCAGCTTGGGCTCGACAGGGGCCTATTATAATTCACCCCTCCACTTT. Supplemented by reference TRBV7-9 and TRBJ1-6, the full variable domain reads DTGVSQNPRHKITKRGQNVTFRCDPISEHNRLYWYRQTLGQGPEFLTYFQNEAQLEKSRLLSDRFSAERPKGSFSTLEIQRTEQGDSAMYLCASSLGSTGAYYNSPLHFGNGTRLTVT.

V and J are TRBV19 and TRBJ1-2; no clear D. The V end lost 4 bases, the J end lost 6 bases, and 21 bases lay between the germline ends. This CDR3 contains 16 residues. Per germline, CDR1 LNHDA and CDR2 SQIVND (reference sequence). CDR3 sequence (DNA): TGTGCCAGTAGTACCCCGCTCAGAGGCTGGAACGATGGCTACACCTTC. Protein product: CASSTPLRGWNDGYTF.